The entry that follows covers one T cell receptor beta chain sequence. The source of the sample is a study of cytomegalovirus exposure and HLA in healthy donors. Primers: 60 Vbeta forward and 13 Jbeta reverse. Assay used: immunoSEQ multiplex PCR; TCRdb lists only in-frame clones, some missing. The sample shows roughly 180,000 clones, roughly 84% of them seen only once. The source material was PBMCs. The clonotype originates from a man younger than 40 in good health and CMV-seronegative.

The CDR3 DNA is TGTGCCAGCAGTTTAACTAGCTTCGCCTCCTACAATGAGCAGTTCTTC. This translates into CASSLTSFASYNEQFF. The chain has TRBV27 and TRBJ2-1; a possible D gene is TRBD2 (6 bases). The CDR3 contains 16 residues. Germline values: CDR1 MNHEY, CDR2 SMNVEV (reference sequence). The V end lost 2 bases, the J end lost 0 bases, and 11 bases lay between the germline ends.